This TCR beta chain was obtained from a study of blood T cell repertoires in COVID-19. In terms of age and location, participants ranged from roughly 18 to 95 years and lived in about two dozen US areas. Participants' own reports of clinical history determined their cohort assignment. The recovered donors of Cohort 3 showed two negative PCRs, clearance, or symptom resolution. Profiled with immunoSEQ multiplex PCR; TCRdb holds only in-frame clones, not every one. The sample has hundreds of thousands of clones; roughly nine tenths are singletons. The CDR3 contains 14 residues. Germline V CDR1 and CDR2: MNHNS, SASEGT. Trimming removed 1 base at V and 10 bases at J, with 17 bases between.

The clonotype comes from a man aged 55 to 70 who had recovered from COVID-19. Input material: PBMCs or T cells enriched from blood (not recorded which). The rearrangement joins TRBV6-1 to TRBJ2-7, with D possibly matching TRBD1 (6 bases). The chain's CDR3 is CASSEGGSRGQQYF. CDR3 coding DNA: TGTGCCAGCAGTGAAGGGGGGTCTCGGGGACAACAGTACTTC.